This T cell receptor (beta chain) was documented in a study of beta chain features in type 1 diabetes. Study results and limitations: Small HLA sub-analyses could not settle whether HLA shapes TCRB rearrangement.

Germline V CDR1 and CDR2: LGHNA, YSLEER. With V trimmed by 2 bases and J by 2 bases, 12 bases remained unmatched. The length of the CDR3 is 18 residues. The isolated RNA, all of it, was reverse transcribed, so expressed TCRB transcripts were what got sequenced. The data were produced by immunoSEQ multiplex PCR, yet TCRdb's version contains in-frame clones alone and is incomplete. Among fewer than 350,000 clones listed, around 7.3% were seen once. Details on this clone: Its target is unknown.

The rearrangement joins TRBV4-3 to TRBJ2-7; 10 bases line up with TRBD2. Sequencing input: central memory CD4+ T cells from blood. This clonotype was obtained from a woman younger than 30 in good health. CDR3: CASSQPGSLAGATYEQYV. CDR3 in DNA: TGCGCCAGCAGCCAACCGGGATCTCTAGCGGGGGCCACCTACGAGCAGTACGTC.